This T cell receptor beta chain was recovered during a study of shared clonotypes between healthy human individuals. The donors were adults (healthy and HIV-negative) with no recent acute infections or vaccinations. The length of the CDR3 is 16 residues. Trimming cost V 5 bases and J 9 bases; bases outside gene matches: 14. The germline gives CDR1 LNHDA, CDR2 SQIVND (reference sequence). With regard to this clone: Its specificity is not known.

Whole-study findings and limits: Larger estimated richness was generally recorded for naive subsets relative to memory subsets. In a handful of donors, around 5.5% of naive CD4 clonotypes appeared in common.

Running of the assay took place at deep level. The data were produced by immunoSEQ multiplex PCR, yet TCRdb's version contains in-frame clones alone and is incomplete. The sample carries some 1 million clones, 75% recorded once. The sequence came from a man between 18 and 35 years old in good health. This chain links TRBV19 with TRBJ2-1, with 9 bases aligning to TRBD2. Sequenced material: memory CD4+ T cells sorted from blood. Subset in this sample: CD45RA-negative fraction. CDR3 loop: CASSGIRLAETSEQFF. CDR3 coding DNA: TGTGCCAGTAGTGGTATACGACTAGCGGAGACAAGTGAGCAGTTCTTC. The complete variable domain, with remaining parts taken from reference TRBV19 and TRBJ2-1, reads DGGITQSPKYLFRKEGQNVTLSCEQNLNHDAMYWYRQDPGQGLRLIYYSQIVNDFQKGDIAEGYSVSREKKESFPLTVTSAQKNPTAFYLCASSGIRLAETSEQFFGPGTRLTVL.